This T cell receptor (beta chain) comes out of a study of OX40 agonist ivuxolimab in advanced cancers. Study context: Eligibility admitted prior anti-PD-1, anti-PD-L1 or anti-CTLA-4 therapy; 35% to 40% had some.

Patients were ineligible given autoimmune disease history or systemic immunosuppression. Some clones are missing from TCRdb's copy, which holds only in-frame ones; the method was immunoSEQ multiplex PCR. The repertoire holds about 55,000 clones, more than 70% seen once, with 6.9% in the top ten. V was shortened by 6 bases and J by 4 bases, with 9 bases between the two germline ends. The CDR3 is made up of 11 amino acids. Germline V gene sequence: CDR1 SQVTM, CDR2 ANQGSEA. The source is an adult with an advanced solid tumor such as melanoma, head and neck, liver or kidney cancer. The sequencing here drew on CD4+ or CD8+ T cells sorted from blood, taken in a trial of the OX40 agonist ivuxolimab. The rearrangement links TRBV29-1 to TRBJ1-2; D gene uncertain. CDR3 DNA: TGCAGCGTGGGGTTTCTCTATGGCTACACCTTC. It is translated as CSVGFLYGYTF.